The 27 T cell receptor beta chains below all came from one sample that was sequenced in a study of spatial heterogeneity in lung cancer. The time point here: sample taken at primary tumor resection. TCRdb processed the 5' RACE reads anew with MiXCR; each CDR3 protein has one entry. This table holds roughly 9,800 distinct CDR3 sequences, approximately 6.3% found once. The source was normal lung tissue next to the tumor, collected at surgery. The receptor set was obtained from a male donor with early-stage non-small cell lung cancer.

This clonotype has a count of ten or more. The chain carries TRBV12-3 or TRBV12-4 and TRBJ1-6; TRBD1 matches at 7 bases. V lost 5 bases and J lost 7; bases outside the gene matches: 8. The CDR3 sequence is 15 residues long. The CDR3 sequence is CASSTRQGNNSPLHF. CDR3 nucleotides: TGTGCCAGCAGTACAAGACAGGGAAACAATTCACCCCTCCACTTT.

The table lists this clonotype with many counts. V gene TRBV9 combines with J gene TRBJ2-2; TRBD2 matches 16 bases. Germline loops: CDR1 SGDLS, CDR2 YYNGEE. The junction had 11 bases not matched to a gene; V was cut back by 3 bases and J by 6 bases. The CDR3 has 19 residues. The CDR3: CASSATGLAGGSRAGELFF. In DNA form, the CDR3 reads TGTGCCAGCAGCGCAACGGGACTAGCGGGGGGGAGCCGCGCCGGGGAGCTGTTTTTT.

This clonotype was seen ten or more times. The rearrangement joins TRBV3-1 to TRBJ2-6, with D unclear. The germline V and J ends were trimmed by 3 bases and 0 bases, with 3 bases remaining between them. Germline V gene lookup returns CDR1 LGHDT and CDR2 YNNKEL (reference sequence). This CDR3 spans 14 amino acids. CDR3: CASSQRSGANVLTF. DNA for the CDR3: TGTGCCAGCAGCCAGCGCTCTGGGGCCAACGTCCTGACTTTC. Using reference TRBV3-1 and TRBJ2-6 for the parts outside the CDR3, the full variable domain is DTAVSQTPKYLVTQMGNDKSIKCEQNLGHDTMYWYKQDSKKFLKIMFSYNNKELIINETVPNRFSPKSPDKAHLNLHINSLELGDSAVYFCASSQRSGANVLTFGAGSRLTVL.

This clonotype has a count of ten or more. The CDR3, as DNA: TGTGCCAGCAGTTTCTCCCTGACCCTTTCCTACGAGCAGTACTTC. Its translation is CASSFSLTLSYEQYF. The V call is TRBV28, the J call TRBJ2-7; D is uncertain. The CDR3 has 15 amino acids. Trimming removed 3 bases from V and 1 base from J, with 13 bases in between. CDR1 is MDHEN and CDR2 is SYDVKM in the germline V gene.

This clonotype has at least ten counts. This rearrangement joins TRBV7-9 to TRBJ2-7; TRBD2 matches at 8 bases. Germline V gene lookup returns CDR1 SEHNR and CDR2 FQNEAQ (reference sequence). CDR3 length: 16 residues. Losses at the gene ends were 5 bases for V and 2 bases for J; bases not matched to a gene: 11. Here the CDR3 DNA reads TGTGCCAGCAGCCCTTCCTTAGCGGGGTTAGCCTACGAGCAGTACTTC. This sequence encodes CASSPSLAGLAYEQYF.

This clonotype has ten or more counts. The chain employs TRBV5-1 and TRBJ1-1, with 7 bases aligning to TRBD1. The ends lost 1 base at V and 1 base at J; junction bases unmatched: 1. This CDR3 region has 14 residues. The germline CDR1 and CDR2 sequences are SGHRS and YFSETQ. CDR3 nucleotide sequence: TGCGCCAGCAGCTTGAGACAGGGGAACACTGAAGCTTTCTTT. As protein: CASSLRQGNTEAFF.

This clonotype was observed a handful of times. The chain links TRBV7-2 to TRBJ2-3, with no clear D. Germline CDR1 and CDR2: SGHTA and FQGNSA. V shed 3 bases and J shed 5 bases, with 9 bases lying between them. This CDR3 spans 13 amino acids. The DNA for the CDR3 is TGTGCCAGCAGCTTCTCACGAGAAGATACGCAGTATTTT. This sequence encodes CASSFSREDTQYF.

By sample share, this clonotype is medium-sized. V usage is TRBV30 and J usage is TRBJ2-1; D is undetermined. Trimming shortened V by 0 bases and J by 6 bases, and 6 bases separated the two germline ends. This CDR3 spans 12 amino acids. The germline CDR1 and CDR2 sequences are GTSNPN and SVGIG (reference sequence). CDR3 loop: CAWSVRANEQFF. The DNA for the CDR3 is TGTGCCTGGAGTGTAAGAGCCAATGAGCAGTTCTTC.

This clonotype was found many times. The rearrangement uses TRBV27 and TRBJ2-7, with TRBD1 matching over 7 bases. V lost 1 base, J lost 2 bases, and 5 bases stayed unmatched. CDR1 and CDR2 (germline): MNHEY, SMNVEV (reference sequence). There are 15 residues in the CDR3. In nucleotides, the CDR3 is TGTGCCAGCAGTTTATTTGGGACAGCCCCCTACGAGCAGTACTTC. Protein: CASSLFGTAPYEQYF.

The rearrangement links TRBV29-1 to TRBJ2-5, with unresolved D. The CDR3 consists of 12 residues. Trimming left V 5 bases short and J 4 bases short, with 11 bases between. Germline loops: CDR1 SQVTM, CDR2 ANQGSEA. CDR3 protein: CSVQRDRETQYF. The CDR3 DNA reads TGCAGCGTTCAAAGGGATCGAGAGACCCAGTACTTC.

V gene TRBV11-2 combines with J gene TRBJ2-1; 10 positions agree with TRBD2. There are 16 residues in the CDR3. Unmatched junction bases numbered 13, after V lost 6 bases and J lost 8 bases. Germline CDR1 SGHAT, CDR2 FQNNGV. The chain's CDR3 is CASSRNPSGSSYEQFF. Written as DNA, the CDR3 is TGTGCCAGCAGTCGGAACCCTAGCGGGAGTAGCTATGAGCAGTTCTTC.

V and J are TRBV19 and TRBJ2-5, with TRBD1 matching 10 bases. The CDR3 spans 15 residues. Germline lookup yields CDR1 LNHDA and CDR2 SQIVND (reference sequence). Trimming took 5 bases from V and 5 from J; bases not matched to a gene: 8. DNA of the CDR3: TGTGCCAGTAGTCGCGAGGACAGGGGGTACGAGACCCAGTACTTC. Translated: CASSREDRGYETQYF.

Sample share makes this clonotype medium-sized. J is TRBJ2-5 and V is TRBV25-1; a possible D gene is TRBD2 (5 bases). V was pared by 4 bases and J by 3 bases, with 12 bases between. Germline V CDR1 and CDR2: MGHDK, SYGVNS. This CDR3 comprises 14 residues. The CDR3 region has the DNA TGTGCCAGCAGTGTACTAGACCCCAAAGAGACCCAGTACTTC. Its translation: CASSVLDPKETQYF.

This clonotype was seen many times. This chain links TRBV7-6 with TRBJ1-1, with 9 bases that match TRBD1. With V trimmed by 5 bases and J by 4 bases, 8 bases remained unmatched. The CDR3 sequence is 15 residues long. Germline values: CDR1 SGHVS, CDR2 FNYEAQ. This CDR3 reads CASSPTGGQSTEAFF. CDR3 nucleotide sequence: TGTGCCAGCAGCCCTACAGGGGGCCAGAGCACTGAAGCTTTCTTT. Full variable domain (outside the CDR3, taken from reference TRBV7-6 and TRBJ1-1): GAGVSQSPRYKVTKRGQDVALRCDPISGHVSLYWYRQALGQGPEFLTYFNYEAQQDKSGLPNDRFSAERPEGSISTLTIQRTEQRDSAMYRCASSPTGGQSTEAFFGQGTRLTVV.

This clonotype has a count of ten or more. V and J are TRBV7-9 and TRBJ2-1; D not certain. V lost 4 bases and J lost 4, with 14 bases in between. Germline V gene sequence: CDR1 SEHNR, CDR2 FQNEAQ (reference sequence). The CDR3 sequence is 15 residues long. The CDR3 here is CASSSSGAPYNEQFF. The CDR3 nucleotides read TGTGCCAGCAGCTCTAGTGGAGCGCCGTACAATGAGCAGTTCTTC.

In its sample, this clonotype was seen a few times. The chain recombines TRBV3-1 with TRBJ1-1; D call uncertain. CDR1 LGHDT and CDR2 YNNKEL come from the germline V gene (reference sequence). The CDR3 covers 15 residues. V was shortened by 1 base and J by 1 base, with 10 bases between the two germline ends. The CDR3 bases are TGTGCCAGCAGCCAAGTCCCCACGGCGAACACTGAAGCTTTCTTT. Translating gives CASSQVPTANTEAFF.

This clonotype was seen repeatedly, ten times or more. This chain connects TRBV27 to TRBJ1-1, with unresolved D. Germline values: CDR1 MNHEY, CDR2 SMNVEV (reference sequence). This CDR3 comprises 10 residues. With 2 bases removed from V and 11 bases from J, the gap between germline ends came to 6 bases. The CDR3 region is CASSLVLAFF. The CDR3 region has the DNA TGTGCCAGCAGTTTAGTATTGGCTTTCTTT.

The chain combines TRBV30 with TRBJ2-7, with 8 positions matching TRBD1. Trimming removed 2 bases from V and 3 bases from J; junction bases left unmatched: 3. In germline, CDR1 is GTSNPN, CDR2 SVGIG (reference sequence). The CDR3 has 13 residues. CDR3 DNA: TGTGCCTGGAGTCCGACAGGGGACTACGAGCAGTACTTC. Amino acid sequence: CAWSPTGDYEQYF.

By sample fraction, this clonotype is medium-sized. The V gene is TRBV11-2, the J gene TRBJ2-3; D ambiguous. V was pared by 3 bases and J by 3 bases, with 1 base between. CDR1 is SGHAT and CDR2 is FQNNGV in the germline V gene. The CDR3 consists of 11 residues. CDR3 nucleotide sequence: TGTGCCAGCAGCTTTACAGATACGCAGTATTTT. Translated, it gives CASSFTDTQYF. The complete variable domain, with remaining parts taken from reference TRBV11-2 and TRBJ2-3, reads EAGVAQSPRYKIIEKRQSVAFWCNPISGHATLYWYQQILGQGPKLLIQFQNNGVVDDSQLPKDRFSAERLKGVDSTLKIQPAKLEDSAVYLCASSFTDTQYFGPGTRLTVL.

The CDR3 DNA sequence: TGTGCCAGCAGCGTAGGGGGCGACTCGTTCGGGCAGTACTTC. This codes for CASSVGGDSFGQYF. J is TRBJ2-7 and V is TRBV9; maybe TRBD1 (5 bases). The ends were cut back, 0 bases at V and 9 bases at J, with 16 bases in the middle. This CDR3 contains 14 residues. Per the germline V gene, CDR1 is SGDLS and CDR2 is YYNGEE.

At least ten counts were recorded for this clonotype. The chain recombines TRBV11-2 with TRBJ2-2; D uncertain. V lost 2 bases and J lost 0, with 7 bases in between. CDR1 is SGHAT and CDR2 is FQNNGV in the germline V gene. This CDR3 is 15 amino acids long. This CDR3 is CASSLMAANTGELFF. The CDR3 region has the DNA TGTGCCAGCAGCTTAATGGCAGCGAACACCGGGGAGCTGTTTTTT.

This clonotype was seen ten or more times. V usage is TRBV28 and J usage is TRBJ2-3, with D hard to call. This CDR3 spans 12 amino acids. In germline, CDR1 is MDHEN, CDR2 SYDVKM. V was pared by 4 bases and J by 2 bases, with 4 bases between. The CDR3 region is CASSSATDTQYF. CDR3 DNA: TGTGCCAGCAGTTCAGCCACAGATACGCAGTATTTT. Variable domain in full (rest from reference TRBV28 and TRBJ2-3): DVKVTQSSRYLVKRTGEKVFLECVQDMDHENMFWYRQDPGLGLRLIYFSYDVKMKEKGDIPEGYSVSREKKERFSLILESASTNQTSMYLCASSSATDTQYFGPGTRLTVL.

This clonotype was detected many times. For the CDR3, the DNA is TGTGCCAGCAGCCTAGGCCTAGCGGGAGATCTGGGGGAGCTGTTTTTT. It is translated as CASSLGLAGDLGELFF. The chain uses TRBV5-4 and TRBJ2-2; 10 nucleotides agree with TRBD2. Germline CDR1 and CDR2: SGHNT and YYREEE (reference sequence). V lost 4 bases and J lost 8; bases outside the gene matches: 11. The CDR3 runs to 16 residues.

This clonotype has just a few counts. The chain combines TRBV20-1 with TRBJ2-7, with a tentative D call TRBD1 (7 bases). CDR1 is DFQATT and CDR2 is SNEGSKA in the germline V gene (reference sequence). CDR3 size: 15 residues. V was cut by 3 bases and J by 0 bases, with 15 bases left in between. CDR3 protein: CSASTAGGYSYEQYF. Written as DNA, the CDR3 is TGCAGTGCTAGTACAGCAGGGGGGTACTCCTACGAGCAGTACTTC.

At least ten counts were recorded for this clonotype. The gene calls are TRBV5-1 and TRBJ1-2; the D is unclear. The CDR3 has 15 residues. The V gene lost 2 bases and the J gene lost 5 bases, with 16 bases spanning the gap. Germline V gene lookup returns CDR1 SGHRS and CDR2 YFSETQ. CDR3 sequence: CASSFLPRPEYGYTF. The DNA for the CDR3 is TGCGCCAGCAGCTTTCTTCCCAGACCTGAGTATGGCTACACCTTC.

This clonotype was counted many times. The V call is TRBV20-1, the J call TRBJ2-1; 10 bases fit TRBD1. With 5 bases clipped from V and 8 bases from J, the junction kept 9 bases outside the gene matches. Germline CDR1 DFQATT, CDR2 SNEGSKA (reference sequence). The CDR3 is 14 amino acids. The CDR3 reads CSADTDRGGDEQFF. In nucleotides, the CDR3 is TGCAGTGCTGACACGGACAGGGGGGGCGATGAGCAGTTCTTC.

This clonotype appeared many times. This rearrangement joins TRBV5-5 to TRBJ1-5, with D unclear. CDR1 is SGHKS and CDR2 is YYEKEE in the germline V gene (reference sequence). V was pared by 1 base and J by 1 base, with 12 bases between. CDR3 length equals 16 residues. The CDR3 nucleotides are TGTGCCAGCAGCTTGAATCTAAGACCCAGCAATCAGCCCCAGCATTTT. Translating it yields CASSLNLRPSNQPQHF.